This T cell receptor (beta chain) was retrieved from a study of T cells expressing NK-cell markers. About the study: Underlying the TCR beta repertoires were sorted CD3+CD56+NKG2C+, CD3+CD56+NKG2C- and CD3+CD56-NKG2C+ T cells. The study sequenced eight donors, seven HCMV-seropositive and one seronegative. Regarding the study as a whole: Several donors likewise had their CD3+CD56-NKG2C+ fraction led by these clonotypes.

The germline CDR1 and CDR2 sequences are MDHEN and SYDVKM. CDR3 length equals 15 residues. Turning to this clonotype: Its antigen is not known.

From its re-call of the 5' RACE reads, TCRdb lists each CDR3 protein once, without DNA. The repertoire table contains under 200,000 distinct CDR3 sequences. This TCR was sampled from a woman aged 18 to 75 in good health. The chain is built from TRBV28 and TRBJ1-5; TCRdb names TRBD1, which stays unverified in the absence of DNA. Sequencing was carried out using blood T cells: a sorted CD56 or NKG2C T cell subset, CD4+ or CD8+ T cells, or bulk PBMC T cells (not recorded which). The CDR3 loop is CASSLSDRENQPQHF.